The rows below give T cell receptor beta chains drawn from one sample of a study of cytomegalovirus exposure and HLA in healthy donors. Method: immunoSEQ multiplex PCR; TCRdb's copy keeps in-frame clones and lacks some. There are about 180,000 clones in the sample; 70% to 80% occur only once, and 2.9% lies in the top ten. The material sequenced was PBMCs. The receptors derive from a male donor in good health and CMV-seronegative. CDR3s include the opening cysteine and the closing phenylalanine or tryptophan. D genes are given only for firm matches. Clone size is stated in some rows and not others, as once, few, many or a class when expanded.

d_gene: TRBD2
j_gene: TRBJ2-1
v_gene: TRBV28
abundance: once
CDR3aa: CASRKGEGNEQFF
CDR3nt: TGTGCCAGCAGAAAAGGGGAGGGGAATGAGCAGTTCTTC

d_gene: TRBD1
j_gene: TRBJ1-2
v_gene: TRBV6-5
abundance: -
CDR3aa: CASSGDRNLDYGYTF
CDR3nt: TGTGCCAGCAGTGGGGACAGGAATCTAGACTATGGCTACACCTTC

d_gene: -
j_gene: TRBJ2-1
v_gene: TRBV12-5
abundance: -
CDR3aa: CASGLPPGEQFF
CDR3nt: TGTGCTAGTGGTTTACCCCCGGGTGAGCAGTTCTTC

d_gene: -
j_gene: TRBJ1-6
v_gene: TRBV10-1
abundance: once
CDR3aa: CASSDARVDSPLHF
CDR3nt: TGCGCCAGCAGTGATGCCAGGGTAGACTCACCCCTCCACTTT

d_gene: TRBD1
j_gene: TRBJ2-7
v_gene: TRBV5-6
abundance: few
CDR3aa: CASSGLTGTVTYEQYF
CDR3nt: TGTGCCAGCAGCGGACTTACCGGGACAGTTACCTACGAGCAGTACTTC

d_gene: TRBD2
j_gene: TRBJ2-1
v_gene: TRBV30
abundance: -
CDR3aa: CAWSFVAGGPVNEQFF
CDR3nt: TGTGCCTGGAGTTTTGTAGCGGGAGGGCCAGTTAATGAGCAGTTCTTC

d_gene: TRBD2
j_gene: TRBJ2-1
v_gene: TRBV28
abundance: -
CDR3aa: CASSFSSSGSYNEQFF
CDR3nt: TGTGCCAGCAGTTTCTCGTCTAGCGGCTCCTACAATGAGCAGTTCTTC

d_gene: -
j_gene: TRBJ2-3
v_gene: TRBV20-1
abundance: -
CDR3aa: CSAHTDTQYF
CDR3nt: TGCAGTGCTCACACAGATACGCAGTATTTT

d_gene: -
j_gene: TRBJ2-7
v_gene: TRBV4-1
abundance: few
CDR3aa: CASSPGLLYEQYF
CDR3nt: TGCGCCAGCAGCCCGGGACTTCTCTACGAGCAGTACTTC

d_gene: -
j_gene: TRBJ1-3
v_gene: TRBV30
abundance: -
CDR3aa: CAWTKTSGNTIYF
CDR3nt: TGTGCCTGGACGAAGACTTCTGGAAACACCATATATTTT

d_gene: -
j_gene: TRBJ1-1
v_gene: TRBV6-5
abundance: -
CDR3aa: CASSLNSPNTEAFF
CDR3nt: TGTGCCAGCAGCTTAAATTCTCCGAACACTGAAGCTTTCTTT

d_gene: -
j_gene: TRBJ2-1
v_gene: TRBV6-4
abundance: -
CDR3aa: CASSLIWREQFF
CDR3nt: TGTGCCAGCAGCTTGATTTGGCGGGAGCAGTTCTTC

d_gene: TRBD1
j_gene: TRBJ2-3
v_gene: TRBV7-6
abundance: -
CDR3aa: CASSLYGTGGTDTQYF
CDR3nt: TGTGCCAGCAGCTTATACGGGACAGGGGGCACAGATACGCAGTATTTT

d_gene: -
j_gene: TRBJ2-1
v_gene: TRBV4-3
abundance: once
CDR3aa: CASSQGSIYNEQFF
CDR3nt: TGCGCCAGCAGCCAAGGGAGCATTTACAATGAGCAGTTCTTC

d_gene: -
j_gene: TRBJ2-1
v_gene: TRBV28
abundance: -
CDR3aa: CASIKPGSWNNEQFF
CDR3nt: TGTGCCAGCATTAAACCCGGGAGTTGGAACAATGAGCAGTTCTTC

d_gene: -
j_gene: TRBJ1-1
v_gene: TRBV5-4
abundance: -
CDR3aa: CASSSNTEAFF
CDR3nt: TGTGCCAGCAGCTCAAACACTGAAGCTTTCTTT

d_gene: TRBD1
j_gene: TRBJ2-5
v_gene: TRBV7-2
abundance: few
CDR3aa: CASSWTGVNSDQYF
CDR3nt: TGTGCCAGCAGCTGGACAGGGGTAAATTCGGACCAGTACTTC

d_gene: TRBD1
j_gene: TRBJ1-5
v_gene: TRBV9
abundance: -
CDR3aa: CASSAGTDNRPQHF
CDR3nt: TGTGCCAGCAGCGCCGGGACAGACAATCGGCCCCAGCATTTT

d_gene: -
j_gene: TRBJ1-5
v_gene: TRBV27
abundance: few
CDR3aa: CASSLSGPLAQPQHF
CDR3nt: TGTGCCAGCAGTTTAAGCGGACCTTTGGCGCAGCCCCAGCATTTT

d_gene: TRBD1
j_gene: TRBJ1-2
v_gene: TRBV19
abundance: few
CDR3aa: CASSPGTGRNYGYTF
CDR3nt: TGTGCCAGTAGTCCCGGGACAGGGCGCAACTATGGCTACACCTTC

d_gene: TRBD1
j_gene: TRBJ1-4
v_gene: TRBV2
abundance: few
CDR3aa: CASRGTGGDEKLFF
CDR3nt: TGTGCCAGCAGGGGAACAGGGGGCGATGAAAAACTGTTTTTT

d_gene: -
j_gene: TRBJ1-1
v_gene: TRBV6-5
abundance: once
CDR3aa: CASSPQSNTEAFF
CDR3nt: TGTGCCAGCAGTCCCCAATCGAACACTGAAGCTTTCTTT

d_gene: -
j_gene: TRBJ2-4
v_gene: TRBV28
abundance: -
CDR3aa: CASRGRGSTKNIQYF
CDR3nt: TGTGCCAGCCGCGGAAGGGGCTCTACCAAAAACATTCAGTACTTC

d_gene: -
j_gene: TRBJ2-7
v_gene: TRBV7-2
abundance: once
CDR3aa: CASSLRYEQYF
CDR3nt: TGTGCCAGCAGCCTACGGTACGAGCAGTACTTC

d_gene: -
j_gene: TRBJ2-5
v_gene: TRBV5-6
abundance: -
CDR3aa: CASSFSQESQETQYF
CDR3nt: TGTGCCAGCAGCTTCTCACAAGAAAGTCAAGAGACCCAGTACTTC

d_gene: -
j_gene: TRBJ1-4
v_gene: TRBV30
abundance: -
CDR3aa: CAWSFRGGSANEKLFF
CDR3nt: TGTGCCTGGAGTTTTCGGGGGGGATCAGCTAATGAAAAACTGTTTTTT

d_gene: -
j_gene: TRBJ1-6
v_gene: TRBV6-5
abundance: few
CDR3aa: CASIKGHNSPLHF
CDR3nt: TGTGCCAGCATCAAGGGGCATAATTCACCCCTCCACTTT

d_gene: TRBD1
j_gene: TRBJ2-7
v_gene: TRBV30
abundance: few
CDR3aa: CAWSHLDRDGYEQYF
CDR3nt: TGTGCCTGGAGTCATCTTGACAGGGATGGCTACGAGCAGTACTTC